A single sample is the source of the 26 T cell receptor beta chains below, sequenced in a study of blood T cell repertoires in COVID-19. Here immunoSEQ multiplex PCR was the method, and the copy in TCRdb shows in-frame clones only, minus some. The table has some 250,000 clones, under 90% seen once. The sample was peripheral blood. Receptors were obtained from a woman between 18 and 29 years old with acute or convalescent COVID-19.

This clone was picked up one time. The rearrangement uses TRBV24-1 and TRBJ2-2, with TRBD2 matching over 8 bases. The CDR3 runs 18 residues. V shed 2 bases, J shed 6 bases, and the junction held 13 bases outside the gene matches. Germline CDR1 is KGHDR and CDR2 is SFDVKD. CDR3 sequence reads: CATSDSNKPGLVAGELFF. The CDR3 coding sequence is TGTGCCACCAGTGATTCAAACAAGCCGGGACTAGTTGCCGGGGAGCTGTTTTTT.

The chain links TRBV19 to TRBJ2-7; 8 positions match TRBD2. V was pared by 9 bases and J by 0 bases, with 10 bases of the junction left unmatched. The germline V gene encodes CDR1 LNHDA and CDR2 SQIVND (reference sequence). This CDR3 contains 15 residues. This chain's CDR3 is CASRAGTRSSYEQYF. In DNA, the CDR3 is TGTGCCAGCCGCGCGGGGACTAGGAGCTCCTACGAGCAGTACTTC.

The rearrangement uses TRBV27 and TRBJ2-5; 11 nucleotides match TRBD2. CDR1 and CDR2 from the germline V gene are MNHEY and SMNVEV (reference sequence). This CDR3 contains 15 residues. V dropped 4 bases and J dropped 5; count of bases not matched to a gene: 6. CDR3 in DNA: TGTGCCAGCAGTTCACGACTAGCGGGAATTGAGACCCAGTACTTC. Translation gives CASSSRLAGIETQYF.

The chain is built from TRBV5-6 and TRBJ1-2; TRBD1 might be the D (5 bases). The germline V gene encodes CDR1 SGHDT and CDR2 YYEEEE. V was pared by 3 bases and J by 4 bases, with 16 bases between. CDR3 size: 15 residues. This CDR3 reads CASSSPDRPIYGYTF. The CDR3 bases are TGTGCCAGCAGCTCGCCCGACAGACCCATCTATGGCTACACCTTC.

This chain links TRBV4-3 with TRBJ2-3; TRBD2 aligns across 9 bases. Unmatched junction bases numbered 10, after V lost 0 bases and J lost 6 bases. The CDR3 spans 17 residues. Germline V gene data show CDR1 as LGHNA and CDR2 as YSLEER. The CDR3 here is CASSQDWEREVSDTQYF. DNA for the CDR3: TGCGCCAGCAGCCAAGATTGGGAGCGGGAGGTTTCTGATACGCAGTATTTT.

J is TRBJ2-1 and V is TRBV15; D gene ambiguous. CDR1 and CDR2 from the germline V gene are LNHNV and YYDKDF (reference sequence). CDR3 length: 15 amino acids. The V end was cut by 0 bases, the J end by 5 bases, with 11 bases between. The CDR3 region is CATSRDFELNNEQFF. The DNA of the CDR3 is TGTGCCACCAGCAGAGATTTCGAGTTAAACAATGAGCAGTTCTTC.

This clone was observed a handful of times. CDR3 in amino acids: CASSVDGYGYTF. For the CDR3, the DNA is TGTGCCAGCAGTGTAGATGGCTATGGCTACACCTTC. J is TRBJ1-2 and V is TRBV2; D gene ambiguous. The CDR3 is 12 amino acids. The germline V gene has CDR1 SNHLY and CDR2 FYNNEI. Between the trimmed V and J ends, which lost 4 bases and 4 bases, there was a span of 7 bases. The whole variable domain, remainder taken from reference TRBV2 and TRBJ1-2, is EPEVTQTPSHQVTQMGQEVILRCVPISNHLYFYWYRQILGQKVEFLVSFYNNEISEKSEIFDDQFSVERPDGSNFTLKIRSTKLEDSAMYFCASSVDGYGYTFGSGTRLTVV.

The chain recombines TRBV6-2 or TRBV6-3 with TRBJ1-2, with 10 bases lining up with TRBD1. Losses at the gene ends were 6 bases for V and 2 bases for J; bases not matched to a gene: 6. Germline CDR1 and CDR2: MNHEY and SVGEGT. CDR3 size: 15 residues. The CDR3 loop is CASSHMGQGNYGYTF. The DNA of the CDR3 is TGTGCCAGCAGCCATATGGGACAGGGGAACTATGGCTACACCTTC.

This sequence joins TRBV6-5 and TRBJ2-1; D is undetermined. This CDR3 spans 13 amino acids. V was trimmed by 8 bases and J by 0 bases, leaving 8 bases between them. Germline V lookup: CDR1 MNHEY, CDR2 SVGAGI. The CDR3 protein is CASYSVSYNEQFF. The DNA of the CDR3 is TGTGCCAGCTACTCGGTCTCCTACAATGAGCAGTTCTTC.

This clone turned up a few times. The CDR3 region is CASSPTDRGRTEAFF. CDR3 bases: TGTGCCAGCTCACCGACGGACAGGGGGCGAACTGAAGCTTTCTTT. The chain has TRBV18 and TRBJ1-1; 11 bases are a match to TRBD1. The CDR3 length is 15 residues. Germline V lookup: CDR1 KGHSH, CDR2 LQKENI. V lost 3 bases and J lost 5; bases outside the gene matches: 5.

V usage is TRBV18 and J usage is TRBJ1-2; 11 bases fit TRBD1. The CDR3 has 15 amino acids. Germline V gene sequence: CDR1 KGHSH, CDR2 LQKENI. The V gene end was trimmed by 3 bases and the J gene end by 7 bases; junction bases not matched to a gene: 7. The chain's CDR3 is CASSPRTGGAFGYTF. CDR3 coding DNA: TGTGCCAGCTCACCGAGGACAGGGGGCGCATTTGGCTACACCTTC. The full variable domain, its missing parts supplied by reference TRBV18 and TRBJ1-2, is NAGVMQNPRHLVRRRGQEARLRCSPMKGHSHVYWYRQLPEEGLKFMVYLQKENIIDESGMPKERFSAEFPKEGPSILRIQQVVRGDSAAYFCASSPRTGGAFGYTFGSGTRLTVV.

V is TRBV13 and J is TRBJ2-7; TRBD2 agrees at 11 bases. J gave up 1 base and V 5 bases, and 10 bases lay outside the gene matches. Germline CDR1 is PRHDT and CDR2 is FYEKMQ (reference sequence). This CDR3 spans 17 amino acids. The CDR3 region is CASSRGVAGGGSYEQYF. CDR3 DNA sequence: TGTGCCAGCAGCCGCGGGGTAGCGGGAGGGGGGTCCTACGAGCAGTACTTC.

The V call is TRBV27, the J call TRBJ2-1; D ambiguous. Trimming took off 1 base at V and 9 bases at J, with 7 bases between the two ends. Per the germline V gene, CDR1 is MNHEY and CDR2 is SMNVEV (reference sequence). This CDR3 has 12 residues. The CDR3 loop reads CASSLLGSEQFF. The CDR3 DNA sequence: TGTGCCAGCAGTTTATTGGGCAGTGAGCAGTTCTTC.

This chain links TRBV19 with TRBJ2-1, with D tentatively TRBD2 (6 bases). The CDR3 sequence is 17 residues long. Per germline, CDR1 LNHDA and CDR2 SQIVND (reference sequence). Trimming removed 4 bases at V and 0 bases at J, with 16 bases between. DNA for the CDR3: TGTGCCAGTAGTAAGGGCGGGATCGCCAGCTCCTACAATGAGCAGTTCTTC. Protein product: CASSKGGIASSYNEQFF.

The V gene is TRBV4-3, the J gene TRBJ2-7, with TRBD2 matching 7 bases. The germline V gene has CDR1 LGHNA and CDR2 YSLEER. The CDR3 sequence is 15 residues long. J lost 0 bases, V lost 5 bases, and 7 bases had no gene match. CDR3 sequence reads: CASSREGTGSYEQYF. CDR3 coding DNA: TGCGCCAGCAGCAGGGAGGGGACGGGCTCCTACGAGCAGTACTTC.

This clone was recorded once. The chain recombines TRBV27 with TRBJ2-1, with 7 bases matching TRBD2. This CDR3 has 14 residues. Germline CDR1 is MNHEY and CDR2 is SMNVEV (reference sequence). The junction had 3 bases not matched to a gene; V was cut back by 5 bases and J by 2 bases. The CDR3 reads CASSNSGTYNEQFF. The DNA of the CDR3 is TGTGCCAGCAGTAACAGCGGGACCTACAATGAGCAGTTCTTC.

V usage is TRBV7-2 and J usage is TRBJ2-5; D might be TRBD1 (5 bases). V was shortened by 7 bases and J by 5 bases, with 17 bases between the two germline ends. Per germline, CDR1 SGHTA and CDR2 FQGNSA. The CDR3 runs to 14 residues. CDR3 nucleotides: TGTGCCAGCACCCTTGGATGGGGCCGGGAGACCCAGTACTTC. Translation gives CASTLGWGRETQYF. Variable domain in full (rest from reference TRBV7-2 and TRBJ2-5): GAGVSQSPSNKVTEKGKDVELRCDPISGHTALYWYRQSLGQGLEFLIYFQGNSAPDKSGLPSDRFSAERTGGSVSTLTIQRTQQEDSAVYLCASTLGWGRETQYFGPGTRLLVL.

The V gene is TRBV29-1, the J gene TRBJ2-1; 7 nucleotides agree with TRBD2. The CDR3 spans 13 residues. CDR1 is SQVTM and CDR2 is ANQGSEA in the germline V gene. The V segment lost 4 bases and the J segment 1 base; nucleotides outside the gene matches: 1. DNA for the CDR3: TGCAGCGTTGGGGAGGGGTCCTACAATGAGCAGTTCTTC. This gives the protein CSVGEGSYNEQFF.

The chain joins TRBV5-4 to TRBJ1-1; no reliable D call. V was clipped by 0 bases and J by 1 base, with 10 bases between them. In germline, CDR1 is SGHNT, CDR2 YYREEE (reference sequence). CDR3 length: 15 residues. In nucleotides, the CDR3 is TGTGCCAGCAGCTTGGTGTTGGGCCCGAACACTGAAGCTTTCTTT. It encodes CASSLVLGPNTEAFF.

This rearrangement joins TRBV6-2 or TRBV6-3 to TRBJ1-1; a possible D gene is TRBD1 (6 bases). The CDR3 length is 16 residues. The V and J ends lost 0 bases and 1 base respectively, with 12 bases between them. Germline V CDR1 and CDR2: MNHEY, SVGEGT. For the CDR3, the DNA is TGTGCCAGCAGTTACTCGCCAGGGGTCAAGAACACTGAAGCTTTCTTT. It translates to CASSYSPGVKNTEAFF.

This chain joins TRBV5-1 and TRBJ1-1, with D maybe TRBD1 (5 bases). CDR1 and CDR2 (germline): SGHRS, YFSETQ. This CDR3 is built from 16 residues. The V and J ends lost 3 bases and 1 base respectively, with 16 bases between them. CDR3 in DNA: TGCGCCAGCAGCTGGAGACAGAGTACTTCGAACACTGAAGCTTTCTTT. This sequence encodes CASSWRQSTSNTEAFF.

The genes are TRBV5-5 and TRBJ1-6; no reliable D call. The length of the CDR3 is 14 residues. Germline V lookup: CDR1 SGHKS, CDR2 YYEKEE (reference sequence). V dropped 7 bases and J dropped 7 bases, with 15 bases sitting between them. The CDR3 protein is CASGQERRNSPLHF. The DNA for the CDR3 is TGTGCCAGCGGCCAGGAAAGACGAAATTCACCCCTCCACTTT.

Only one count was recorded for this clone. The rearrangement uses TRBV10-3 and TRBJ1-2; a possible D gene is TRBD1 (6 bases). Germline-derived CDR1 and CDR2 are ENHRY and SYGVKD. The CDR3 runs 15 residues. Trimming shortened V by 2 bases and J by 4 bases, and 14 bases separated the two germline ends. The CDR3 protein is CAISEEAGEAYGYTF. The CDR3 coding sequence is TGTGCCATCAGTGAGGAAGCAGGGGAAGCCTATGGCTACACCTTC.

The chain is built from TRBV12-3 or TRBV12-4 and TRBJ1-5; D is unresolved. The V and J ends lost 6 bases and 4 bases respectively, with 10 bases between them. The CDR3 is made up of 13 amino acids. The CDR3 DNA follows: TGTGCCAGCAGCTCCACTGTTAATCAGCCCCAGCATTTT. It specifies CASSSTVNQPQHF.

V and J are TRBV21-1 and TRBJ2-1; TRBD2, the D gene given by the table, was not confirmed from the DNA. TRBV21-1 is tagged as a pseudogene. The CDR3 runs to 14 residues. In DNA, the CDR3 is TGTGCCAGAATAGGCGGGAGGGCCGCGGATGAGCAGTTCTTC. It translates to CARIGGRAADEQFF.

The chain has TRBV29-1 and TRBJ2-7; maybe TRBD1 (6 bases). Germline V gives CDR1 SQVTM, CDR2 ANQGSEA. V lost 4 bases and J lost 0, with 13 bases in between. The CDR3 totals 14 residues. In DNA form, the CDR3 reads TGCAGCGTTGGGTTAGGACAGAGCTCCTACGAGCAGTACTTC. Its translation: CSVGLGQSSYEQYF.